The rows below give T cell receptor beta chains drawn from one sample of a study of blood T cell repertoires in COVID-19. Method: immunoSEQ multiplex PCR; TCRdb's copy keeps in-frame clones and lacks some. The data contain fewer than 200,000 clones, 85% to 90% of them singletons. The specimen was peripheral blood. The receptors were gathered from a woman in her 70s with COVID-19, enrolled during active disease. Both conserved end residues are part of each CDR3. The D gene is left open where the match is weak. Expanded clones are given a class, and other clones once, few, many or no size at all.

V,size,D,J,DNA,CDR3
TRBV6-1,.,TRBD1,TRBJ1-6,TGTGCCAGCAGTGAAGCGACAGGGGGCCTGGAGTATTCACCCCTCCACTTT,CASSEATGGLEYSPLHF
TRBV7-2,.,TRBD2,TRBJ2-3,TGTGCCAGCAGCTTAGGCAGGCTAGCGGGAGCGTCAAGTCCAGATACGCAGTATTTT,CASSLGRLAGASSPDTQYF
TRBV19,.,TRBD1,TRBJ1-3,TGTGCCAGTACACCGGACAGGTACTCTGGAAACACCATATATTTT,CASTPDRYSGNTIYF
TRBV19,.,TRBD2,TRBJ2-1,TGTGCCAGTAGGGGACTAGCGACCAATGAGCAGTTCTTC,CASRGLATNEQFF
TRBV7-9,.,.,TRBJ2-3,TGTGCCAGCGGATTGGGGGCCGATACGCAGTATTTT,CASGLGADTQYF
TRBV7-9,.,.,TRBJ1-1,TGTGCCAGCACCTCACCCGTTGGGAGCAACACTGAAGCTTTCTTT,CASTSPVGSNTEAFF
TRBV3-1/TRBV3-2,.,TRBD2,TRBJ2-7,TGTGCCAGCAGCCAAGGACTAGCGCCTACCTACGAGCAGTACTTC,CASSQGLAPTYEQYF
TRBV19,few,TRBD1,TRBJ1-5,TGTGCCAGTAGACCACAGGGGGCCCCTCTTCGGCCCCAGCATTTT,CASRPQGAPLRPQHF
TRBV19,.,TRBD1,TRBJ2-7,TGTGCCAGTAGCCGGGACAGGGGTCAGGGCGAGCAGTACTTC,CASSRDRGQGEQYF
TRBV7-2,.,TRBD1,TRBJ1-2,TGTGCCAGCAGCTTAGATTACGGACAGGGGAACTATGGCTACACCTTC,CASSLDYGQGNYGYTF
TRBV19,.,.,TRBJ1-2,TGTGCCAGTACCCTCTCGGGGGGAGCGGTGTATGGCTACACCTTC,CASTLSGGAVYGYTF
TRBV5-1,few,.,TRBJ2-7,TGCGCCAGCAGCGAGGTAGGCAGGGTGGGCGAGCAGTACTTC,CASSEVGRVGEQYF
TRBV27,.,TRBD2,TRBJ2-1,TGTGCCAGCAGCTACCTAGCGGGAGGACACAATGAGCAGTTCTTC,CASSYLAGGHNEQFF
TRBV6-5,.,.,TRBJ2-7,TGTGCCAGCAGTTACTCGGAGGGTTATGAGCAGTACTTC,CASSYSEGYEQYF
TRBV18,.,.,TRBJ2-5,TGTGCCAGCTCACCAAATGCGGAAGAGACCCAGTACTTC,CASSPNAEETQYF
TRBV20-1,few,TRBD1,TRBJ1-5,TGCAGTGCTAGTACCGGGACAGACCACAATCAGCCCCAGCATTTT,CSASTGTDHNQPQHF
TRBV2,.,.,TRBJ2-5,TGTGCCAGCAGTGGGGGCAGGGAAAAGACCCAGTACTTC,CASSGGREKTQYF
TRBV2,.,.,TRBJ1-2,TGTGCCAGCAGCGGACAAACTAACTATGGCTACACCTTC,CASSGQTNYGYTF
TRBV10-3,.,.,TRBJ1-4,TGTGCCATCAGTGAGACTGCCTGGAATGAAAAACTGTTTTTT,CAISETAWNEKLFF
TRBV24-1,once,.,TRBJ2-1,TGTGCCACCAGTGTTGGCACGAATGAGCAGTTCTTC,CATSVGTNEQFF
TRBV30,.,TRBD1,TRBJ1-2,TGTGCCTGGAGAGGGGACAGGGAAACCTATGGCTACACCTTC,CAWRGDRETYGYTF
TRBV21-1,.,.,TRBJ2-1,TGTGCCAGCAGCAAACGGGGCAGGGGGTCTCACCGCGAGTTCTTC,CASSKRGRGSHREFF
TRBV2,.,TRBD2,TRBJ2-1,TGTGCCAGCACGCTAGCGGTACTCAATGAGCAGTTCTTC,CASTLAVLNEQFF
TRBV28,.,TRBD1,TRBJ1-5,TGTGCCAGCAGTTCACCTCGACAGGGCGGAAATCAGCCCCAGCATTTT,CASSSPRQGGNQPQHF
TRBV5-1,.,.,TRBJ2-5,TGCGCCAGCAGCTTGGCGGGCAGGGAAGAGACCCAGTACTTC,CASSLAGREETQYF
TRBV7-9,.,.,TRBJ2-7,TGTGCCAGCAGCTTCCCAGGGGTGGGGTACGAGCAGTACTTC,CASSFPGVGYEQYF
TRBV11-3,.,TRBD1,TRBJ2-2,TGTGCCAGCAGCTCGGGACAGGGGGCTCCTGGTGGGGAGCTGTTTTTT,CASSSGQGAPGGELFF
TRBV19,.,TRBD1,TRBJ2-7,TGTGCCAGTGCAGACCAGGGGGCGTACTACGAGCAGTACTTC,CASADQGAYYEQYF
TRBV16,.,.,TRBJ2-1,TGTGCCAGCAGCCAATCAGGAATGCGGAATGAGCAGTTCTTC,CASSQSGMRNEQFF
TRBV5-1,.,.,TRBJ2-1,TGCGCCAGCAGCCGAAGCGGCCAGAGCGCCGATGAGCAGTTCTTC,CASSRSGQSADEQFF
TRBV2,.,TRBD1,TRBJ1-5,TGTGCCAGCAGTGAAGTGAGTTTTCGGGACAGGTATAGCAATCAGCCCCAGCATTTT,CASSEVSFRDRYSNQPQHF
TRBV4-2,.,.,TRBJ2-3,TGTGCCAGCAGCCCGGTCGGGGGATTCGCAGATACGCAGTATTTT,CASSPVGGFADTQYF
TRBV19,once,.,TRBJ2-3,TGTGCCAGTAGTATCAGAGGCAGCACAGATACGCAGTATTTT,CASSIRGSTDTQYF
TRBV7-2,.,TRBD1,TRBJ2-7,TGTGCCAGCAGGTTGGGACAGAGCTCCTACGAGCAGTACTTC,CASRLGQSSYEQYF
TRBV19,.,.,TRBJ2-7,TGTGCCAGTTCACAGGGTGGTTCGTTCTACGAGCAGTACTTC,CASSQGGSFYEQYF
TRBV4-1,.,TRBD1,TRBJ1-2,TGCGCCAGCAGCCAAGATGCCGGACAGGGCTATGGCTACACCTTC,CASSQDAGQGYGYTF
TRBV5-4,.,.,TRBJ2-1,TGTGCCAGCAGCTTGTCCGCGGGATGGTTCCAGTTCTTC,CASSLSAGWFQFF
TRBV9,.,TRBD2,TRBJ2-3,TGTGCCAGCAGCGACGGGACTAGCTCTAGCACAGATACGCAGTATTTT,CASSDGTSSSTDTQYF
TRBV6-1,.,.,TRBJ2-3,TGTGCCAGCAGTGGCGACACAGATACGCAGTATTTT,CASSGDTDTQYF
TRBV19,.,.,TRBJ1-2,TGTGCCAGTAGTCGGGACACAGGTGGCTTTGACTATGGCTACACCTTC,CASSRDTGGFDYGYTF
TRBV7-3,.,.,TRBJ2-1,TGTGCCAGCAGCCGGCAGGGTGAGCAGTTCTTC,CASSRQGEQFF
TRBV9,.,TRBD2,TRBJ2-7,TGTGCCAGCAGCCCCCGACTAGCGGGAACCTCCTACGAGCAGTACTTC,CASSPRLAGTSYEQYF
TRBV7-8,.,TRBD1,TRBJ1-2,TGTGCCAGCAGCCTGGACAGGGCGGCTGGCTACACCTTC,CASSLDRAAGYTF
TRBV18,.,TRBD1,TRBJ1-5,TGTGCCAGCTCTCAGGACAGGGATAGCAATCAGCCCCAGCATTTT,CASSQDRDSNQPQHF